Listed below are T cell receptor beta chains from one sample, sequenced in a study of T cell responses to AZD1222 COVID-19 vaccine. TCRdb keeps only in-frame clones here, not all; method: immunoSEQ multiplex PCR. This table has 75,000 to 100,000 clones, 80% to 90% appearing once. The sequencing used peripheral blood, collected on day 0 of AZD1222 vaccination. The receptor source for this set is an adult in good health. Each CDR3 is given with its conserved first and last residue. The D gene is left open where the match is weak. For some rows the clone size is stated as once, few or many, or as a class when expanded; others skip it.

j_call clone_size v_call d_call cdr3_aa cdr3_nt
TRBJ2-7 . TRBV6-4 . CASSAGPFVYEQYF TGTGCCAGCAGTGCGGGACCCTTTGTCTACGAGCAGTACTTC
TRBJ2-5 . TRBV2 . CASRGLEGTQYF TGTGCCAGCAGGGGACTCGAGGGGACCCAGTACTTC
TRBJ1-6 few TRBV6-2/TRBV6-3 . CASSFDSLYNSPLHF TGTGCCAGCAGTTTCGACAGCCTATATAATTCACCCCTCCACTTT
TRBJ1-2 . TRBV19 . CASRPPGTAGDIGYTF TGTGCCAGTAGACCTCCGGGGACTGCTGGGGATATCGGCTACACCTTC
TRBJ1-2 once TRBV5-6 . CASSLSLANYGYTF TGTGCCAGCAGCTTGAGCTTAGCTAACTATGGCTACACCTTC
TRBJ1-1 few TRBV11-1 TRBD1 CASSSDRANTEAFF TGTGCCAGCAGCTCAGACAGGGCGAACACTGAAGCTTTCTTT
TRBJ1-2 . TRBV11-2 TRBD1 CASSLGTGMEDGYTF TGTGCCAGCAGCTTAGGGACAGGGATGGAGGATGGCTACACCTTC
TRBJ1-4 . TRBV28 TRBD1 CASSLGQGAINEKLFF TGTGCCAGCAGCCTTGGACAGGGGGCTATTAATGAAAAACTGTTTTTT
TRBJ2-2 . TRBV2 . CASLSGASTGELFF TGTGCCAGCCTTTCCGGGGCGAGCACCGGGGAGCTGTTTTTT
TRBJ2-5 . TRBV18 . CASSFGEQETQYF TGTGCCAGCTCATTCGGGGAGCAAGAGACCCAGTACTTC
TRBJ2-1 . TRBV6-2/TRBV6-3 . CASSYDSYNEQFF TGTGCCAGCAGTTACGACAGCTACAATGAGCAGTTCTTC
TRBJ2-3 . TRBV4-1 TRBD1 CASSQVMGQGKTSDTQYF TGCGCCAGCAGCCAAGTTATGGGACAGGGAAAAACTTCAGATACGCAGTATTTT
TRBJ1-5 . TRBV18 . CASSPGAEGSQHF TGTGCCAGCTCACCCGGGGCCGAAGGGTCCCAGCATTTT
TRBJ1-1 . TRBV7-2 . CASRQQGGYTEAFF TGTGCCAGCAGACAACAGGGAGGATACACTGAAGCTTTCTTT
TRBJ2-1 . TRBV5-4 . CASSLGGNLPYNEQFF TGTGCCAGCAGCTTAGGGGGGAATTTGCCCTACAATGAGCAGTTCTTC
TRBJ2-7 . TRBV25-1 . CASSGAYEQYF TGTGCCAGCAGTGGTGCCTACGAGCAGTACTTC
TRBJ1-5 . TRBV2 . CASSDRQLNQPQHF TGTGCCAGCAGTGATCGTCAGCTAAATCAGCCCCAGCATTTT
TRBJ1-5 . TRBV3-1/TRBV3-2 . CASSLYNQPQHF TGTGCCAGCAGCCTTTACAATCAGCCCCAGCATTTT
TRBJ1-1 . TRBV10-2 TRBD1 CASEGTGEAMVFF TGCGCCAGCGAAGGGACAGGGGAAGCCATGGTTTTCTTT
TRBJ1-2 . TRBV14 . CASSQDIWGSGGYTF TGTGCCAGCAGCCAAGATATTTGGGGGTCGGGTGGCTACACCTTC
TRBJ2-3 . TRBV9 . CASSVRAGHTDTQYF TGTGCCAGCAGCGTAAGAGCGGGACACACAGATACGCAGTATTTT
TRBJ1-5 . TRBV19 TRBD1 CASSRTGQGFGNQPQHF TGTGCCAGTAGTCGGACAGGGCAAGGATTTGGGAATCAGCCCCAGCATTTT
TRBJ1-6 . TRBV28 TRBD1 CASSPSRGRGGSPLHF TGTGCCAGCAGTCCGAGCAGGGGGAGGGGTGGATCACCCCTCCACTTT
TRBJ2-1 . TRBV7-9 TRBD2 CASSLVLAGYNEQFF TGTGCCAGCAGCTTAGTCCTAGCGGGCTACAATGAGCAGTTCTTC
TRBJ1-2 . TRBV9 TRBD1 CASSVGPSTGGYNYGYTF TGTGCCAGCAGCGTAGGGCCGTCTACAGGGGGCTATAACTATGGCTACACCTTC
TRBJ2-1 . TRBV15 . CATSIILAVNEQFF TGTGCCACCAGCATAATACTAGCTGTCAATGAGCAGTTCTTC
TRBJ2-2 . TRBV30 . CAWSVTPYTGELFF TGTGCCTGGAGTGTAACACCCTACACCGGGGAGCTGTTTTTT
TRBJ1-1 . TRBV4-1 . CASSSGLGAFF TGCGCCAGCAGCAGCGGGCTTGGAGCTTTCTTT
TRBJ1-3 . TRBV4-3 . CASSQDLSGYGNTIYF TGCGCCAGCAGCCAAGATCTATCGGGATACGGAAACACCATATATTTT
TRBJ1-2 . TRBV23-1 TRBD1 CASSHRTGEVDGYTF TGCGCCAGCAGTCACCGGACAGGGGAGGTAGATGGCTACACCTTC
TRBJ2-7 . TRBV3-1/TRBV3-2 . CASSQDLAAGQYF TGTGCCAGCAGCCAAGATCTGGCAGCCGGGCAGTACTTC
TRBJ2-2 . TRBV5-5 . CASSLHEQSTGELFF TGTGCCAGCAGCTTGCACGAACAGAGCACCGGGGAGCTGTTTTTT
TRBJ1-1 . TRBV7-9 . CASSRERFANTEAFF TGTGCCAGCAGCCGCGAAAGGTTCGCGAACACTGAAGCTTTCTTT
TRBJ1-4 . TRBV10-3 . CAIRQGPGEKLFF TGTGCCATCAGACAGGGACCAGGGGAAAAACTGTTTTTT
TRBJ2-3 . TRBV10-3 TRBD2 CAIRPTSGGPTYTDTQYF TGTGCCATCAGACCGACTAGCGGGGGGCCAACGTACACAGATACGCAGTATTTT
TRBJ1-2 . TRBV30 TRBD1 CAWSRDRRSGYTF TGTGCCTGGAGCAGGGACAGACGAAGCGGCTACACCTTC
TRBJ2-2 . TRBV2 . CASTGGQVGELFF TGTGCCAGCACTGGCGGGCAGGTCGGGGAGCTGTTTTTT
TRBJ2-7 . TRBV30 TRBD1 CAWSVRGNSYEQYF TGTGCCTGGAGTGTCAGGGGGAACTCCTACGAGCAGTACTTC
TRBJ2-2 . TRBV3-1/TRBV3-2 TRBD2 CASSHRGGTGELFF TGTGCCAGCAGCCATCGGGGGGGCACCGGGGAGCTGTTTTTT
TRBJ2-7 . TRBV27 TRBD1 CASRRGDRGRPHNQEKNEQYF TGTGCCAGCAGACGGGGGGACAGGGGACGACCACACAACCAAGAAAAGAACGAGCAGTACTTC
TRBJ1-6 . TRBV6-1 . CASSEAHYNSPLHF TGTGCCAGCAGTGAAGCCCACTATAATTCACCCCTCCACTTT
TRBJ1-6 . TRBV9 . CASSVDPYNSPLHF TGTGCCAGCAGCGTCGACCCTTATAATTCACCCCTCCACTTT
TRBJ1-2 . TRBV4-1 . CASSQGGATGYTF TGCGCCAGCAGCCAGGGGGGGGCGACTGGCTACACCTTC
TRBJ2-1 . TRBV3-1/TRBV3-2 . CASSQVGDNEQFF TGTGCCAGCAGCCAAGTCGGTGACAATGAGCAGTTCTTC
TRBJ2-1 once TRBV4-2 . CASRRYPSDQYNEQFF TGTGCCAGCAGACGGTACCCAAGCGACCAATACAATGAGCAGTTCTTC
TRBJ2-7 . TRBV4-1 . CASSQDTRDYEQYF TGCGCCAGCAGCCAAGATACCAGGGACTACGAGCAGTACTTC
TRBJ1-2 . TRBV24-1 . CATSDTGYYGYTF TGTGCCACCAGTGATACAGGGTACTATGGCTACACCTTC
TRBJ2-2 . TRBV5-4 . CASSRGEQGNTGELFF TGTGCCAGCAGCCGCGGGGAACAGGGAAACACCGGGGAGCTGTTTTTT
TRBJ2-3 . TRBV4-2 . CASSQVIHLSRPLPDTQYF TGTGCCAGCAGCCAAGTTATCCATCTCTCGAGGCCTTTGCCAGATACGCAGTATTTT
TRBJ1-1 . TRBV6-5 . CASRPTGMAEAFF TGTGCCAGCAGACCCACAGGGATGGCTGAAGCTTTCTTT
TRBJ2-2 few TRBV30 . CAWSRLQGSGELFF TGTGCCTGGAGTCGGTTACAGGGTTCCGGGGAGCTGTTTTTT
TRBJ1-1 . TRBV11-2 . CASSLEQGISAFF TGTGCCAGCAGCTTAGAACAGGGAATTTCGGCTTTCTTT